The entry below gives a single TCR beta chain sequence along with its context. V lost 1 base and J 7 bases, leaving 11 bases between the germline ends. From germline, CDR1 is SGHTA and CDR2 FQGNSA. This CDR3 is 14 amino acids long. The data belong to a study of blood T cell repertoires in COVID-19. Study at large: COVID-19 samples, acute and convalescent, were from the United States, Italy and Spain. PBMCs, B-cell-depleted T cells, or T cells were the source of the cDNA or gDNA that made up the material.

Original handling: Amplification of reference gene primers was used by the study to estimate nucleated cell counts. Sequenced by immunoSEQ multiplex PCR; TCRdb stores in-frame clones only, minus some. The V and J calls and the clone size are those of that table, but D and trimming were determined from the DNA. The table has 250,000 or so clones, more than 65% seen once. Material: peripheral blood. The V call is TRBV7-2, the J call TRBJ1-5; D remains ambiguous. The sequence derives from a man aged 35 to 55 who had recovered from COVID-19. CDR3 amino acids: CASSLERLEQPQHF. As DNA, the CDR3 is TGTGCCAGCAGCTTAGAACGGCTAGAGCAGCCCCAGCATTTT.